This entry lists 18 T cell receptor beta chains sequenced from one sample in a study of technical replicates of blood from four donors. Profiling relied on immunoSEQ multiplex PCR, and the TCRdb table lists in-frame clones only, not all of them. The sample contains about 68,000 clones, under 98% of which appear only once. Input material: T cells isolated from PBMCs. These receptors came from a human donor in good health.

The genes are TRBV5-1 and TRBJ2-2; TRBD2 matches at 14 bases. CDR3 length equals 18 residues. J lost 5 bases, V lost 0 bases, and 6 bases had no gene match. Germline CDR1 reads SGHRS; CDR2 reads YFSETQ. The CDR3 DNA follows: TGCGCCAGCAGCTTGGGGGGACTAGCGGGAGTCGGTACCGGGGAGCTGTTTTTT. Its protein product is CASSLGGLAGVGTGELFF.

This chain connects TRBV5-6 to TRBJ2-1; 9 bases fit TRBD1. Germline-derived CDR1 and CDR2 are SGHDT and YYEEEE. This CDR3 has 15 residues. The J segment lost 5 bases and the V segment lost 6 bases, leaving 9 bases of the junction unmatched. The CDR3, as DNA: TGTGCCAGCACAGCACCGGGACAGGGTGACAATGAGCAGTTCTTC. It codes for CASTAPGQGDNEQFF.

Only a few counts were recorded for this clone. The rearrangement links TRBV6-5 to TRBJ1-1; 8 bases map to TRBD1. V was clipped by 7 bases and J by 0 bases; unmatched bases: 4. The CDR3 contains 14 residues. The germline V gene encodes CDR1 MNHEY and CDR2 SVGAGI. Written as DNA, the CDR3 is TGTGCCAGCACCCAGGGGGCACTGAACACTGAAGCTTTCTTT. Its protein product is CASTQGALNTEAFF.

The rearrangement links TRBV7-9 to TRBJ1-5, with D tentatively TRBD1 (5 bases). The length of the CDR3 is 15 residues. Trimming shortened V by 1 base and J by 6 bases, and 13 bases separated the two germline ends. CDR1 is SEHNR and CDR2 is FQNEAQ in the germline V gene (reference sequence). This CDR3 reads CASSLDNRPLQPQHF. DNA for the CDR3: TGTGCCAGCAGCTTAGACAACAGGCCCCTTCAGCCCCAGCATTTT.

The chain carries TRBV9 and TRBJ1-1, with D possibly matching TRBD1 (5 bases). The CDR3 extends over 14 amino acids. V lost 5 bases and J 1 base, leaving 12 bases between the germline ends. CDR1 is SGDLS and CDR2 is YYNGEE in the germline V gene. Here the CDR3 reads CASRNITGNTEAFF. Written as DNA, the CDR3 is TGTGCCAGCAGGAATATTACAGGGAACACTGAAGCTTTCTTT.

The J gene is TRBJ2-1, the V gene TRBV6-5; maybe TRBD2 (5 bases). The CDR3 spans 13 residues. The V end lost 5 bases, the J end lost 6 bases, and 11 bases lay between the germline ends. Germline V gene sequence: CDR1 MNHEY, CDR2 SVGAGI. The CDR3 spells CASSTGIANEQFF. Written as DNA, the CDR3 is TGTGCCAGCAGTACCGGGATCGCCAATGAGCAGTTCTTC.

This chain uses TRBV18 with TRBJ1-1, with D possibly matching TRBD1 (5 bases). Germline V CDR1 and CDR2: KGHSH, LQKENI. The CDR3 covers 14 residues. Trimming cost V 2 bases and J 0 bases, with 7 bases left between them. Here the CDR3 reads CASSPGRVNTEAFF. CDR3 DNA sequence: TGTGCCAGCTCACCAGGCAGGGTGAACACTGAAGCTTTCTTT.

In nucleotides, the CDR3 is TGTGCCAGCAGTAAAGACAGGGATGGGGCCAACGTCCTGACTTTC. This gives the protein CASSKDRDGANVLTF. The V gene is TRBV6-1, the J gene TRBJ2-6; 7 positions match TRBD1. The germline V gene has CDR1 MNHNS and CDR2 SASEGT. The ends lost 5 bases at V and 3 bases at J; junction bases unmatched: 4. The CDR3 runs 15 residues.

The V call is TRBV10-3, the J call TRBJ2-5, with 7 positions matching TRBD1. The CDR3 is made up of 13 amino acids. Germline values: CDR1 ENHRY, CDR2 SYGVKD. The V and J ends lost 7 bases and 8 bases, in that order; junction bases with no gene match: 10. The CDR3 bases are TGTGCCATCACCGCCACCGGACAGGCAACCCAGTACTTC. This translates into CAITATGQATQYF.

This chain uses TRBV11-2 with TRBJ2-7; 7 nucleotides line up with TRBD1. J gave up 5 bases and V 1 base, and 11 bases lay outside the gene matches. In germline, CDR1 is SGHAT, CDR2 FQNNGV. This CDR3 comprises 16 residues. CDR3 sequence reads: CASSLVGRKTGHEQYF. CDR3 in DNA: TGTGCCAGCAGCTTAGTGGGCCGTAAGACAGGGCACGAGCAGTACTTC.

This chain joins TRBV10-3 and TRBJ2-7; the match to TRBD2 covers 7 bases. From germline, CDR1 is ENHRY and CDR2 SYGVKD. This CDR3 is built from 14 residues. With 7 bases clipped from V and 2 bases from J, the junction kept 8 bases outside the gene matches. CDR3 sequence (DNA): TGTGCCATCACCGGGGACTACAACACCTACGAGCAGTACTTC. Translating it yields CAITGDYNTYEQYF.

This clone has just a few counts. The CDR3 nucleotides read TGTGCCAGCAGCAAAGAAGGAAGGGGCAGGAATCAGCCCCAGCATTTT. Amino acids: CASSKEGRGRNQPQHF. V and J are TRBV21-1 and TRBJ1-5; the table's D gene call, TRBD1, was not cross checked with the DNA. TRBV21-1 counts as a pseudogene. CDR3 size: 16 residues.

J is TRBJ1-2 and V is TRBV6-5; 10 bases agree with TRBD1. The V gene's germline CDR1 is MNHEY and CDR2 SVGAGI. The CDR3 runs to 15 residues. Losses at the gene ends were 6 bases for V and 1 base for J; bases not matched to a gene: 5. The DNA for the CDR3 is TGTGCCAGCAGCTACCGGGACAGGGGTAACTATGGCTACACCTTC. Its protein is CASSYRDRGNYGYTF.

V usage is TRBV7-9 and J usage is TRBJ2-3; TRBD2 aligns across 7 bases. This CDR3 contains 16 residues. V shed 5 bases, J shed 7 bases, and the junction held 15 bases outside the gene matches. CDR1 is SEHNR and CDR2 is FQNEAQ in the germline V gene (reference sequence). The CDR3: CASSPGVGAGYHTQYF. The CDR3 DNA sequence: TGTGCCAGCAGCCCCGGGGTTGGAGCGGGATATCATACGCAGTATTTT.

The V and J genes are TRBV4-3 and TRBJ1-3; D is undetermined. CDR3 size: 16 residues. In germline, CDR1 is LGHNA, CDR2 YSLEER. V was pared by 1 base and J by 0 bases, with 10 bases between. The DNA of the CDR3 is TGCGCCAGCAGCCAAGGACACGCGGGCTCTGGAAACACCATATATTTT. Amino acid sequence: CASSQGHAGSGNTIYF.

This chain joins TRBV5-5 and TRBJ1-5; 10 bases align to TRBD1. Trimming at V came to 3 bases and at J to 4 bases, leaving 7 bases not matched to a gene. CDR1 and CDR2 from the germline V gene are SGHKS and YYEKEE (reference sequence). CDR3 length: 16 residues. The CDR3 nucleotides are TGTGCCAGCAGCTGGACAGGGGGGGATTGGAATCAGCCCCAGCATTTT. As protein: CASSWTGGDWNQPQHF.

V gene TRBV27 combines with J gene TRBJ1-2; D might be TRBD1 (6 bases). This CDR3 has 16 residues. Looked up from germline, CDR1 is MNHEY and CDR2 is SMNVEV (reference sequence). The V end was cut by 6 bases, the J end by 5 bases, with 22 bases between. CDR3 nucleotide sequence: TGTGCCAGCAGCCCCTCGGCAGGGGCGCGGGGGTATGGCTACACCTTC. Translated: CASSPSAGARGYGYTF.

The genes are TRBV6-5 and TRBJ2-3; 8 nucleotides line up with TRBD1. Germline CDR1 is MNHEY and CDR2 is SVGAGI. The CDR3 is 15 residues long. V trimming: 5 bases; J trimming: 2 bases; junction bases outside the gene matches: 6. CDR3 coding DNA: TGTGCCAGCAGTGGACCGGGACAGGACACAGATACGCAGTATTTT. Residues: CASSGPGQDTDTQYF.